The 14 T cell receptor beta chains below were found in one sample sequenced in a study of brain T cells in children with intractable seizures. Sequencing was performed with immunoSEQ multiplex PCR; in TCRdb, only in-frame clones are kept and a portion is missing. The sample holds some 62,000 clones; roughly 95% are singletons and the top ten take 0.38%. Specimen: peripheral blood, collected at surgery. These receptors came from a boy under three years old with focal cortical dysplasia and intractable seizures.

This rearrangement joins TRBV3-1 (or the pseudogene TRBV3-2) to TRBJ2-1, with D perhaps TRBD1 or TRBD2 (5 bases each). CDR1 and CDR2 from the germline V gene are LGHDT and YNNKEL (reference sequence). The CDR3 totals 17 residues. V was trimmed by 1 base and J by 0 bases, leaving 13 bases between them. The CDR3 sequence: CASSQVRGPSSYNEQFF. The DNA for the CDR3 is TGTGCCAGCAGCCAAGTCCGGGGCCCCAGCTCCTACAATGAGCAGTTCTTC.

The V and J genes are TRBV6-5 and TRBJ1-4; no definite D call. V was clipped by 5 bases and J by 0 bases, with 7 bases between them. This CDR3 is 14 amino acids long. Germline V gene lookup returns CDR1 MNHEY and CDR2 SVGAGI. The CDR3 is CASSPTATNEKLFF. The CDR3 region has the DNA TGTGCCAGCAGTCCGACTGCAACTAATGAAAAACTGTTTTTT.

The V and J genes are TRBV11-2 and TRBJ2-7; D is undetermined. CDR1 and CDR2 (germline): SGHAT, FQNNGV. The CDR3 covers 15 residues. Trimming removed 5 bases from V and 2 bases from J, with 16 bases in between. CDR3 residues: CASSPLKAWAYEQYF. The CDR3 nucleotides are TGTGCCAGCAGCCCTCTTAAGGCCTGGGCCTACGAGCAGTACTTC.

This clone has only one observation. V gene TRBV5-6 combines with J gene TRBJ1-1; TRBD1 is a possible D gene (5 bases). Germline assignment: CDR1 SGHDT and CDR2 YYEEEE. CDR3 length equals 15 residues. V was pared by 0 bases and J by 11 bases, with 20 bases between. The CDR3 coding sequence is TGTGCCAGCAGCTTGGCCGCAGGGTATCGTGTATCGGCTTTCTTT. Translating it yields CASSLAAGYRVSAFF.

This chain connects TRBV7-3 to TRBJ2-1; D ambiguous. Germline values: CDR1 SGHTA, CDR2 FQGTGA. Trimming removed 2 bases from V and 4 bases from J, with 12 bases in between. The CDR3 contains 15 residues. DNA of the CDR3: TGTGCCAGCAGCTTACGGCAGTCCGTATACAATGAGCAGTTCTTC. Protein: CASSLRQSVYNEQFF.

This chain's CDR3 is CASSSQGDYEQYF. As DNA, the CDR3 is TGTGCCAGTAGTAGCCAGGGTGACTACGAGCAGTACTTC. The genes are TRBV19 and TRBJ2-7; D may be TRBD1 (5 bases). The germline CDR1 and CDR2 sequences are LNHDA and SQIVND (reference sequence). The CDR3 runs to 13 residues. Trimming took off 4 bases at V and 3 bases at J, with 10 bases between the two ends.

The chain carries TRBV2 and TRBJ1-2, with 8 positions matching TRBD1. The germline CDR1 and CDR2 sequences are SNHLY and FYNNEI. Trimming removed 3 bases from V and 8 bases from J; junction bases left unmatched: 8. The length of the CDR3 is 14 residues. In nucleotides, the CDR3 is TGTGCCAGCAGTGAGAGGGGACAGGCCTTCGGCTACACCTTC. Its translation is CASSERGQAFGYTF.

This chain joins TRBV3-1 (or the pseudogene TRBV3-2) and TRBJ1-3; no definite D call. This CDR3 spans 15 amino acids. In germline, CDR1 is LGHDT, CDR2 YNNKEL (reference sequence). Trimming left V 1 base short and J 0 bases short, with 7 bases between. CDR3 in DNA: TGTGCCAGCAGCCAAGTCGTGGGCTCTGGAAACACCATATATTTT. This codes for CASSQVVGSGNTIYF.

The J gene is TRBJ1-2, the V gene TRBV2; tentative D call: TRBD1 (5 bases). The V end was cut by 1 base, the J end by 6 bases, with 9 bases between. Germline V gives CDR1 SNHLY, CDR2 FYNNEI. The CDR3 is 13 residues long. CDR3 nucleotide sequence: TGTGCCAGCAGTGAAGGGGCAGGGAATGGCTACACCTTC. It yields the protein CASSEGAGNGYTF.

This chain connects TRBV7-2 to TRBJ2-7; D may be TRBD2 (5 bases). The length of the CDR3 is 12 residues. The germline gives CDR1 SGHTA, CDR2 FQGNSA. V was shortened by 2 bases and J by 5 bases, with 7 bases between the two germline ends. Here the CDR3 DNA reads TGTGCCAGCAGCTTAAGCGGCAACGAGCAGTACTTC. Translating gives CASSLSGNEQYF.

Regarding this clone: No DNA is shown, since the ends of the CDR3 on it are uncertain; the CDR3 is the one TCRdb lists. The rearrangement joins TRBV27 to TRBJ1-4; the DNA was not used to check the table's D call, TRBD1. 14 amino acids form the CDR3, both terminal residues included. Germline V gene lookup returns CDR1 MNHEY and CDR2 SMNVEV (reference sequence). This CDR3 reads CASSTSAGVEKLFF.

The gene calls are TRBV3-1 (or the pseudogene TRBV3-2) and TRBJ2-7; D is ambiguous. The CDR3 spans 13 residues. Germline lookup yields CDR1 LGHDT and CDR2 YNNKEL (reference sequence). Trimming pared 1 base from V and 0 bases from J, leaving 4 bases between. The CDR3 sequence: CASSQGVSYEQYF. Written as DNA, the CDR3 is TGTGCCAGCAGCCAAGGCGTCTCCTACGAGCAGTACTTC.

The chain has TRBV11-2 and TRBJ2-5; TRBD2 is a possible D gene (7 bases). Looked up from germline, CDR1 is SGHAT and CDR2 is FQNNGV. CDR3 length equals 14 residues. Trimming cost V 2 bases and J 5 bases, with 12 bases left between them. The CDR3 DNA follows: TGTGCCAGCAGCTTACGGGGGGCCGGGGAGACCCAGTACTTC. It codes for CASSLRGAGETQYF.

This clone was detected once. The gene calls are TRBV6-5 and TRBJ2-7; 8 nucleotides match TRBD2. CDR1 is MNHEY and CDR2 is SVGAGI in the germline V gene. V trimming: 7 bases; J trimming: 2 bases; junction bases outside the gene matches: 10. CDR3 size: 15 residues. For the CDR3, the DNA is TGTGCCAGCACCCCCACGGGACTAGTAGCCTACGAGCAGTACTTC. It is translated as CASTPTGLVAYEQYF.